Listed below are T cell receptor beta chains from one sample, sequenced in a study of T cell repertoires in cytomegalovirus infection. TCRdb re-called the reads with MiXCR, one entry per CDR3 protein. The sample yields about 220,000 distinct CDR3 sequences, 35% to 40% seen once. No antigen has been identified for these receptors. The sample was CD8+ T cells from cultured PBMCs, taken from culture after CMV antigen stimulation. Receptors originate from a human donor in good health (CMV status not recorded). Some clones in this sample may be carry-over from other donors' samples. CDR3s include the opening cysteine and the closing phenylalanine or tryptophan. The order of the fields is clone size, D gene, V gene, J gene, CDR3 DNA, CDR3 protein. The D gene is left open where the match is weak. Expanded clones get a size class; other rows say once, few or many, or leave the size out.

NA,TRBD2,TRBV7-6,TRBJ2-7,TGTGCCAGCAGCCGGAAACTAGGGACTAGCGGGAGGGACTACGAGCAGTACTTC,CASSRKLGTSGRDYEQYF
NA,NA,TRBV2,TRBJ2-1,TGTGCCAGCAAGCAGCTCTACAATGAGCAGTTCTTC,CASKQLYNEQFF
NA,TRBD2,TRBV24-1,TRBJ2-5,TGTGCCACCAGTGATCCGCGACTAGCGGGAGGCGAGGAGACCCAGTACTTC,CATSDPRLAGGEETQYF
NA,TRBD2,TRBV15,TRBJ2-5,TGTGCCACCAGCAGAGAAACCGGGACTAGCGGGATTGAGACCCAGTACTTC,CATSRETGTSGIETQYF
few,NA,TRBV4-1,TRBJ1-2,TGCGCCAGCAGCCAAGTCTGGTGGGCTACTAACTATGGCTACACCTTC,CASSQVWWATNYGYTF
few,NA,TRBV19,TRBJ2-2,TGTGCCAGTAGTACGCAGGGCCTGGGAACCGGGGAGCTGTTTTTT,CASSTQGLGTGELFF
NA,TRBD2,TRBV24-1,TRBJ2-3,TGTGCCACCAGCTTGCGGACTAGCGGAACCACAGATACGCAGTATTTT,CATSLRTSGTTDTQYF
once,NA,TRBV27,TRBJ2-7,TGTGCCAGCAGCATTAACATGGCCGAGCAGTACTTC,CASSINMAEQYF
few,TRBD2,TRBV12-3/TRBV12-4,TRBJ2-7,TGTGCCAGCAGTCCCCTGGGACTAGCGTATTTTCCCTACGAGCAGTACTTC,CASSPLGLAYFPYEQYF
NA,NA,TRBV12-3/TRBV12-4,TRBJ2-7,TGTGCCAGCAGTTTAAAGGGCAGCAACTACGAGCAGTACTTC,CASSLKGSNYEQYF
NA,NA,TRBV29-1,TRBJ1-4,TGCAGCGCATATTCCCAGGGGCCTAATGAAAAACTGTTTTTT,CSAYSQGPNEKLFF
NA,NA,TRBV20-1,TRBJ2-1,TGCAGTGCTAGAGACCCCTATGGTGCTAGAATCGAGCAGTTCTTC,CSARDPYGARIEQFF
NA,NA,TRBV7-6,TRBJ2-3,TGTGCCAGCAGCTTAAGGCCCTGGAGCACAGATACGCAGTATTTT,CASSLRPWSTDTQYF
few,NA,TRBV7-3,TRBJ1-1,TGTGCCAGCAGCCCTTATCCAGGGAAAAACACTGAAGCTTTCTTT,CASSPYPGKNTEAFF
NA,TRBD2,TRBV12-3/TRBV12-4,TRBJ2-5,TGTGCCAGCAGGTCCACTAGCGGGGGATACCAAGTCCAAGAGACCCAGTACTTC,CASRSTSGGYQVQETQYF
NA,TRBD2,TRBV7-8,TRBJ2-5,TGTGCCAGCAGCGCCACTCTAGCGGGGGGGCGGGAGACCCAGTACTTC,CASSATLAGGRETQYF
NA,TRBD1,TRBV5-1,TRBJ2-7,TGCGCCAGCAGCTCGGGACAGGGGATTTACGAGCAGTACTTC,CASSSGQGIYEQYF
NA,NA,TRBV4-1,TRBJ1-3,TGCGCCAGCAGCCAGTCAGACTTCGGGACCTCTGGAAACACCATATATTTT,CASSQSDFGTSGNTIYF
few,NA,TRBV6-1,TRBJ2-1,TGTGCCAGCAGTGAAACTAGGCAGGGTGTCAATGAGCAGTTCTTC,CASSETRQGVNEQFF
NA,TRBD1,TRBV7-6,TRBJ2-7,TGTGCCAGCAGCTCCGACAGGGCCGACGAGCAGTACTTC,CASSSDRADEQYF
NA,NA,TRBV4-1,TRBJ2-7,TGCGCCAGCAGCCAACGGGGGACCTCCTACGAGCAGTACTTC,CASSQRGTSYEQYF
few,NA,TRBV27,TRBJ1-2,TGTGCCAGCAGTTTAGGCCAGAGCTATGGCTACACCTTC,CASSLGQSYGYTF
NA,NA,TRBV7-6,TRBJ2-4,TGTGCCAGCAGCCTGAGTAACAGGGACGGCATTCAGTACTTC,CASSLSNRDGIQYF
NA,NA,TRBV7-3,TRBJ2-2,TGTGCCAGCAGCTTAGATACGGTACAGCTGTTTTTT,CASSLDTVQLFF
NA,NA,TRBV28,TRBJ2-7,TGTGCCAGCAGTCCGGTGGGGGTTACCTACGAGCAGTACTTC,CASSPVGVTYEQYF
NA,NA,TRBV11-2,TRBJ2-1,TGTGCCAGCAGCTCCTCCGTGGGGCGATCCTCCTACAATGAGCAGTTCTTC,CASSSSVGRSSYNEQFF
many,NA,TRBV7-2,TRBJ2-3,TGTGCCAGCAGAAGGTCCGGGACTAGCACAGATACGCAGTATTTT,CASRRSGTSTDTQYF
NA,NA,TRBV11-2,TRBJ1-4,TGTGCCAGCAGCTTATCCTCCGGGACCGCCGACGTTAATCTGTTTTTT,CASSLSSGTADVNLFF